A single sample is the source of the 23 T cell receptor beta chains below, sequenced in a study of CD8 T cells in Susac syndrome. cDNA came from about 0.5 to 1 ug RNA primed by random hexamers. TCRdb analysed the immunoSEQ multiplex PCR reads with MiXCR anew, one entry per CDR3 protein. The repertoire has about 200,000 distinct CDR3 sequences, 91% of them found once; the top ten carry 0.087%. What was sequenced was CD4+ T cells from PBMCs. All receptors come from a human donor with Susac syndrome.

The V gene is TRBV10-3, the J gene TRBJ1-1; D is unresolved. The V gene lost 6 bases and the J gene lost 1 base, with 6 bases spanning the gap. Germline CDR1 and CDR2: ENHRY and SYGVKD. CDR3 length: 12 amino acids. The CDR3 bases are TGTGCCATCAGCGAGCAGAACACTGAAGCTTTCTTT. It yields the protein CAISEQNTEAFF.

V gene TRBV9 combines with J gene TRBJ1-2, with TRBD1 matching 7 bases. The ends lost 4 bases at V and 4 bases at J; junction bases unmatched: 10. This CDR3 has 15 residues. CDR1 and CDR2 (germline): SGDLS, YYNGEE. CDR3 sequence reads: CASSPTRTGSYGYTF. The CDR3 nucleotides read TGTGCCAGCAGCCCGACACGGACAGGAAGCTATGGCTACACCTTC.

The V and J genes are TRBV15 and TRBJ2-3; D not resolved. Germline-derived CDR1 and CDR2 are LNHNV and YYDKDF (reference sequence). The CDR3 covers 13 residues. The V gene lost 8 bases and the J gene lost 0 bases, with 9 bases spanning the gap. The CDR3 region has the DNA TGTGCCACCTCTGTACCCAGCACAGATACGCAGTATTTT. Its translation is CATSVPSTDTQYF.

The genes are TRBV7-9 and TRBJ1-3; 7 bases agree with TRBD1. V lost 2 bases and J lost 0; bases outside the gene matches: 7. CDR1 is SEHNR and CDR2 is FQNEAQ in the germline V gene (reference sequence). This CDR3 is built from 17 residues. In nucleotides, the CDR3 is TGTGCCAGCAGCTTAAAGGGAGGGGGCGACTCTGGAAACACCATATATTTT. Encoded protein: CASSLKGGGDSGNTIYF.

The chain has TRBV9 and TRBJ1-4; 10 positions agree with TRBD1. This CDR3 region has 15 residues. After removal of 2 bases from V and 8 bases from J, the junction contained 6 bases not matched to a gene. Germline-derived CDR1 and CDR2 are SGDLS and YYNGEE. In DNA, the CDR3 is TGTGCCAGCAGCGTCCGGGACAGGGGTGGGGAAAAACTGTTTTTT. Protein sequence: CASSVRDRGGEKLFF.

This chain uses TRBV19 with TRBJ1-1, with TRBD1 identical over 7 bases. V gave up 5 bases and J gave up 8 bases; unmatched junction bases: 5. The CDR3 is 12 residues long. Germline V gene lookup returns CDR1 LNHDA and CDR2 SQIVND (reference sequence). CDR3 DNA sequence: TGTGCCAGTAGTGCCCTGGGACAGGAAGCTTTCTTT. This codes for CASSALGQEAFF. The full variable domain, in which reference TRBV19 and TRBJ1-1 provide the parts outside the CDR3, is DGGITQSPKYLFRKEGQNVTLSCEQNLNHDAMYWYRQDPGQGLRLIYYSQIVNDFQKGDIAEGYSVSREKKESFPLTVTSAQKNPTAFYLCASSALGQEAFFGQGTRLTVV.

This clonotype has just a few counts. The rearrangement links TRBV5-4 to TRBJ2-3, with D possibly TRBD1 on 5 matching bases. The CDR3 has 14 residues. Germline CDR1 SGHNT, CDR2 YYREEE (reference sequence). Trimming pared 4 bases from V and 2 bases from J, leaving 11 bases between. This CDR3 reads CASSAPGYTDTQYF. The CDR3 coding sequence is TGTGCCAGCAGCGCGCCAGGGTACACAGATACGCAGTATTTT. Supplemented by reference TRBV5-4 and TRBJ2-3, the full variable domain reads ETGVTQSPTHLIKTRGQQVTLRCSSQSGHNTVSWYQQALGQGPQFIFQYYREEENGRGNFPPRFSGLQFPNYSSELNVNALELDDSALYLCASSAPGYTDTQYFGPGTRLTVL.

This sequence joins TRBV11-2 and TRBJ2-6; possible D gene TRBD1, 5 bases. Germline V CDR1 and CDR2: SGHAT, FQNNGV. V gave up 5 bases and J gave up 0 bases, with 17 bases separating them. The CDR3 is made up of 18 amino acids. The DNA for the CDR3 is TGTGCCAGCAGCCTTTCATCCAGACAGCCCTCTGGGGCCAACGTCCTGACTTTC. As protein: CASSLSSRQPSGANVLTF.

In regard to this clonotype: At one boundary the junction diverges from the germline segment, which might be a read error. This chain uses TRBV20-1 with TRBJ2-1; 13 bases map to TRBD2. Germline V CDR1 and CDR2: DFQATT, SNEGSKA (reference sequence). The CDR3 sequence is 15 residues long. CDR3 in DNA: TGCAGTGCTGACAGACTAGCGGGAGGAAGGAATGAGCAGTCCTTC. Its translation: CSADRLAGGRNEQSF.

This chain's CDR3 is CASSFVWDNEQFF. DNA for the CDR3: TGTGCCAGCAGCTTTGTATGGGACAATGAGCAGTTCTTC. V is TRBV7-2 and J is TRBJ2-1; no definite D call. Trimming left V 3 bases short and J 5 bases short, with 8 bases between. Germline-derived CDR1 and CDR2 are SGHTA and FQGNSA. This CDR3 is built from 13 residues.

The rearrangement links TRBV5-1 to TRBJ2-1; 8 bases are a match to TRBD1. The length of the CDR3 is 14 residues. CDR1 SGHRS and CDR2 YFSETQ come from the germline V gene. V lost 7 bases, J lost 13 bases, and 16 bases stayed unmatched. The CDR3 reads CASRTGWSDTNQFF. In nucleotides, the CDR3 is TGCGCCAGCCGGACAGGGTGGTCTGATACTAATCAGTTCTTC.

This rearrangement joins TRBV5-1 to TRBJ1-4; unclear D gene. Per the germline V gene, CDR1 is SGHRS and CDR2 is YFSETQ. The CDR3 loop spans 15 amino acids. Trimming cost V 1 base and J 5 bases, with 12 bases left between them. The CDR3, as DNA: TGCGCCAGCAGCTTGCTTCCGGGCTTGAATGAAAAACTGTTTTTT. Its translation is CASSLLPGLNEKLFF.

The V and J genes are TRBV5-5 and TRBJ1-1; possible D gene TRBD1, 5 bases. This CDR3 spans 14 amino acids. Per germline, CDR1 SGHKS and CDR2 YYEKEE (reference sequence). V shed 4 bases and J shed 0 bases, with 10 bases lying between them. CDR3 coding DNA: TGTGCCAGCAGCCCAGGGTATTTGAACACTGAAGCTTTCTTT. Protein: CASSPGYLNTEAFF.

V and J are TRBV20-1 and TRBJ1-1; tentative D call: TRBD1 (6 bases). V lost 5 bases and J lost 3, with 13 bases in between. CDR3 length: 13 residues. Germline CDR1 reads DFQATT; CDR2 reads SNEGSKA (reference sequence). CDR3 nucleotides: TGCAGTGCTCGAACAGGGAGCGACACTGAAGCTTTCTTT. This encodes CSARTGSDTEAFF.

Note on this clonotype: Relative to the germline gene, one junction end is altered; a read error may explain this. The chain combines TRBV28 with TRBJ1-2, with 8 bases identical to TRBD1. The CDR3 is made up of 15 amino acids. Germline V gives CDR1 MDHEN, CDR2 SYDVKM. The chain's CDR3 is CASSLPLAGGTLFAF. In nucleotides, the CDR3 is TGTGCCAGCAGTTTACCCTTGGCAGGGGGCACCCTCTTCGCCTTC.

V and J are TRBV20-1 and TRBJ1-5; tentative D call: TRBD1 (5 bases). The CDR3 spans 16 residues. V gave up 2 bases and J gave up 8 bases, with 22 bases separating them. The germline CDR1 and CDR2 sequences are DFQATT and SNEGSKA (reference sequence). The CDR3 DNA reads TGCAGTGCTAGACGTCCGGGACGAACGGAGGAGAAGCCCCAGCATTTT. Translation gives CSARRPGRTEEKPQHF.

The sample holds a few counts of this clonotype. The gene calls are TRBV29-1 and TRBJ1-1; possibly TRBD1 for D (5 bases). The CDR3 totals 15 residues. CDR1 SQVTM and CDR2 ANQGSEA come from the germline V gene. V lost 2 bases and J 4 bases, leaving 17 bases between the germline ends. Written as DNA, the CDR3 is TGCAGCGTTGAAAGGGACTCAAGTTGGAGCACTGAAGCTTTCTTT. Amino acid sequence: CSVERDSSWSTEAFF.

This chain connects TRBV19 to TRBJ2-6; the D is unclear. Germline V CDR1 and CDR2: LNHDA, SQIVND (reference sequence). Trimming pared 3 bases from V and 2 bases from J, leaving 8 bases between. CDR3 length equals 15 residues. Here the CDR3 DNA reads TGTGCCAGTAGTATTAAGGGAACTGGGGCCAACGTCCTGACTTTC. This codes for CASSIKGTGANVLTF. Full variable domain (outside the CDR3, taken from reference TRBV19 and TRBJ2-6): DGGITQSPKYLFRKEGQNVTLSCEQNLNHDAMYWYRQDPGQGLRLIYYSQIVNDFQKGDIAEGYSVSREKKESFPLTVTSAQKNPTAFYLCASSIKGTGANVLTFGAGSRLTVL.

The chain has TRBV3-1 and TRBJ2-7; D ambiguous. Germline CDR1 and CDR2: LGHDT and YNNKEL (reference sequence). Trimming cost V 0 bases and J 0 bases, with 6 bases left between them. The CDR3 covers 14 residues. CDR3 in amino acids: CASSQDPASYEQYF. In DNA, the CDR3 is TGTGCCAGCAGCCAAGATCCAGCCTCCTACGAGCAGTACTTC.

J is TRBJ2-1 and V is TRBV20-1; D remains unclear. CDR3 length: 10 amino acids. Germline V gene sequence: CDR1 DFQATT, CDR2 SNEGSKA (reference sequence). V gave up 3 bases and J gave up 6 bases, with 3 bases separating them. DNA of the CDR3: TGCAGTGCTAGTCGCAATGAGCAGTTCTTC. This sequence encodes CSASRNEQFF.

This rearrangement joins TRBV7-9 to TRBJ2-3, with D possibly being TRBD1 (6 bases). V was shortened by 9 bases and J by 2 bases, with 15 bases between the two germline ends. Germline V gene lookup returns CDR1 SEHNR and CDR2 FQNEAQ (reference sequence). The CDR3 contains 14 residues. The CDR3 DNA is TGTGCCAGTATCCGGGACACAAACACAGATACGCAGTATTTT. This sequence encodes CASIRDTNTDTQYF.

The rearrangement joins TRBV24-1 to TRBJ2-1; TRBD2 aligns across 12 bases. The CDR3 runs to 15 residues. J gave up 4 bases and V 6 bases, and 3 bases lay outside the gene matches. Germline CDR1 KGHDR, CDR2 SFDVKD. The CDR3 is CATSQTSGRYNEQFF. CDR3 DNA: TGTGCCACCAGTCAAACTAGCGGGAGGTACAATGAGCAGTTCTTC.

The chain combines TRBV15 with TRBJ2-5; TRBD1 might be the D (6 bases). Germline V gene lookup returns CDR1 LNHNV and CDR2 YYDKDF (reference sequence). Trimming cost V 0 bases and J 7 bases, with 15 bases left between them. CDR3 length: 15 residues. CDR3 bases: TGTGCCACCAGCAGAGATCGAGGGGGATTGGGGACCCAGTACTTC. Amino acids: CATSRDRGGLGTQYF.